Reported below is one TCR beta chain. The antigen is undetermined. The record originates from a study of T cell responses to AZD1222 COVID-19 vaccine. Study results and limitations: The study found vaccine-associated CD4 TCRs spanning spike, dominant at 160-218 and 743-854.

Per germline, CDR1 SGHRS and CDR2 YFSETQ. The V segment lost 7 bases and the J segment 5 bases; nucleotides outside the gene matches: 10. The CDR3 runs to 14 residues. Sequenced by immunoSEQ multiplex PCR; TCRdb stores in-frame clones only, minus some. The repertoire holds roughly 200,000 clones, with almost 90% as singletons. This receptor was obtained from an adult in good health. The rearrangement links TRBV5-1 to TRBJ1-2; 8 positions agree with TRBD1. Sample: peripheral blood, taken on day 0 of AZD1222 vaccination. Here the CDR3 DNA reads TGCGCCAGCGGCGAGACAGGGGATGGGTATGGCTACACCTTC. Its protein product is CASGETGDGYGYTF.